Below are 17 T cell receptor beta chains sequenced from a single sample in a study of T cell clonality in common variable immunodeficiency. Sequencing was performed with immunoSEQ multiplex PCR; in TCRdb, only in-frame clones are kept and a portion is missing. Recorded here are 35,000 to 55,000 clones, with no singletons, and the ten leading clones hold more than 9%. Sequenced input: peripheral blood mononuclear cells. These receptors were obtained from a person aged 18 to 75 in good health.

Many counts were recorded for this clone. The DNA ends 3 residues before the CDR3 does, and the rest of the CDR3 is filled in from the germline J gene. This chain uses TRBV7-8 with TRBJ1-4; 9 nucleotides match TRBD1. The CDR3 is made up of 14 amino acids. The junction had 3 bases not matched to a gene; V was cut back by 5 bases and J by 5 bases. Germline CDR1 reads SGHVS; CDR2 reads FQNEAQ. The CDR3 here is CASSPGTGNEKLFF. The sequenced part of the CDR3 DNA is TGTGCCAGCAGCCCCGGGACAGGGAATGAAAAA.

This clone was found many times. Read coverage stops 3 residues before the CDR3 terminus; the germline J gene supplies the remainder. The rearrangement links TRBV5-1 to TRBJ2-5; 9 bases line up with TRBD1. J lost 5 bases, V lost 2 bases, and 10 bases had no gene match. This CDR3 region has 16 residues. Germline loops: CDR1 SGHRS, CDR2 YFSETQ. The part of the CDR3 DNA that was read is TGCGCCAGCAGCTTTACCGGGACAGGGTTCGGGGAGACC. It yields the protein CASSFTGTGFGET. The complete CDR3 protein is CASSFTGTGFGETQYF.

At least ten counts were recorded for this clone. The read ends 3 residues before the CDR3 terminus; that terminus is restored from the germline J gene. The gene calls are TRBV28 and TRBJ2-1; 7 bases fit TRBD2. The germline CDR1 and CDR2 sequences are MDHEN and SYDVKM. Trimming at V came to 6 bases and at J to 3 bases, leaving 5 bases not matched to a gene. This CDR3 spans 14 amino acids. Partial CDR3 DNA: TGTGCCAGCAGATTACTAGCGAACTACAATGAG. It translates to CASRLLANYNE. The CDR3 in its entirety is CASRLLANYNEQFF.

This clone was counted ten times or more. The CDR3 end lies 3 residues beyond the end of the read and is filled in from the germline J gene. The chain recombines TRBV5-1 with TRBJ1-1; TRBD1 matches 10 bases. V lost 0 bases to trimming and J lost 6 bases; unmatched junction nucleotides: 5. Germline CDR1 and CDR2: SGHRS and YFSETQ. CDR3 length equals 15 residues. The DNA read from the CDR3 is TGCGCCAGCAGCTTGGTGGGGACAGGGGTGCCTGAA. Encoded protein: CASSLVGTGVPE. The whole CDR3 region reads CASSLVGTGVPEAFF.

This clone was seen many times. The junction shows a germline mismatch at one end, possibly a read error. The read halts 3 residues ahead of the CDR3 end, with the missing end drawn from the germline J gene. The chain is built from TRBV4-2 and TRBJ1-4; possible D gene TRBD1, 6 bases. Germline V gene sequence: CDR1 LGHNA, CDR2 YNFKEQ. CDR3 length equals 16 residues. The CDR3 sequence is CASSQDPPGVNEKLFF. The sequenced CDR3 bases are TGCGCCAGCAGCCAAGATCCGCCAGGGGTAAACGAAAAA.

Notes on this clone: The read terminates 3 residues ahead of where the CDR3 ends, so the germline J gene completes it. The chain recombines TRBV2 with TRBJ2-7, with 9 bases identical to TRBD1. V shed 3 bases and J 3 bases; nucleotides not matched to a gene: 6. CDR3 length: 15 amino acids. Germline CDR1 reads SNHLY; CDR2 reads FYNNEI. The CDR3 bases that were read are TGTGCCAGCAGTGACGCCGGGACAGGGTACTACGAG. Protein product: CASSDAGTGYYE. The full CDR3 is CASSDAGTGYYEQYF.

This clone was detected ten times or more. The observed sequence ends 3 residues before the CDR3 terminus, with the missing tail filled in from the germline J gene. V is TRBV12-3 or TRBV12-4 and J is TRBJ1-1; D uncertain. Deletions cut 1 base from V and 4 bases from J, with 13 bases between. CDR3 size: 15 residues. CDR3 sequence: CASSLGPLGSTEAFF. The sequenced CDR3 bases are TGTGCCAGCAGTTTAGGGCCCCTGGGCAGCACTGAA.

This clone has ten or more counts. The CDR3 is CASSPRGGATEAFF. Partial CDR3 DNA: TGTGCCAGTAGTCCTCGAGGGGGGGCAACTGAA. This rearrangement joins TRBV19 to TRBJ1-1; D perhaps matches TRBD1 (6 bases). The read is 3 residues too short to cover the CDR3 end, so that end is filled in from the germline J gene. CDR3 length equals 14 residues. The germline V gene has CDR1 LNHDA and CDR2 SQIVND (reference sequence). The V end was cut by 5 bases, the J end by 5 bases, with 15 bases between.

In its sample, this clone was seen many times. The CDR3 extends 3 residues past the end of the read, so its final part is completed from the germline J gene. The chain employs TRBV5-4 and TRBJ1-4; 8 bases are a match to TRBD1. This CDR3 spans 15 amino acids. J was trimmed by 0 bases and V by 2 bases; bases with no gene match: 0. The germline CDR1 and CDR2 sequences are SGHNT and YYREEE (reference sequence). CDR3 sequence: CASSLQGATNEKLFF. The DNA read from the CDR3 is TGTGCCAGCAGCTTACAGGGGGCAACTAATGAAAAA.

This clone occurred many times. Sequencing ends 3 residues short of the CDR3 end; the germline J gene provides the rest. The chain recombines TRBV7-9 with TRBJ1-1, with D unresolved. V gave up 1 base and J gave up 7 bases, with 7 bases separating them. The germline V gene encodes CDR1 SEHNR and CDR2 FQNEAQ (reference sequence). This CDR3 comprises 12 residues. The sequenced CDR3 bases are TGTGCCAGCAGCTTAGTCAACGGTGAA. It is translated as CASSLVNGE. From start to end, the CDR3 is CASSLVNGEAFF. The full variable domain, rest sourced from reference TRBV7-9 and TRBJ1-1, is DTGVSQNPRHKITKRGQNVTFRCDPISEHNRLYWYRQTLGQGPEFLTYFQNEAQLEKSRLLSDRFSAERPKGSFSTLEIQRTEQGDSAMYLCASSLVNGEAFFGQGTRLTVV.

At least ten counts were recorded for this clone. From the germline J gene comes the end of the CDR3, since the read stops 3 residues before it. V usage is TRBV2 and J usage is TRBJ1-6, with 9 bases fitting TRBD1. V lost 6 bases to trimming and J lost 7 bases; unmatched junction nucleotides: 4. This CDR3 comprises 14 residues. Per germline, CDR1 SNHLY and CDR2 FYNNEI. The CDR3: CASSRQGGNSPLHF. CDR3 bases read: TGTGCCAGCAGCCGACAGGGGGGAAATTCACCC.

This clone appeared a few times. The read falls 3 residues short of the CDR3 end, and the missing part is taken from the germline J gene. The chain links TRBV2 to TRBJ1-5; maybe TRBD1 (5 bases). Germline V lookup: CDR1 SNHLY, CDR2 FYNNEI. V was cut by 7 bases and J by 5 bases, with 15 bases left in between. The CDR3 loop spans 14 amino acids. The CDR3 spells CASTFDRDYQPQHF. CDR3 bases read: TGTGCCAGCACCTTTGACAGAGACTATCAGCCC.

This clone has a count of ten or more. The read is 3 residues too short to cover the CDR3 end, so that end is filled in from the germline J gene. The J gene is TRBJ2-1, the V gene TRBV7-3; 7 bases agree with TRBD2. Losses at the gene ends were 4 bases for V and 3 bases for J; bases not matched to a gene: 6. Looked up from germline, CDR1 is SGHTA and CDR2 is FQGTGA. The CDR3 has 15 residues. CDR3 loop: CASSSRAGLYNEQFF. Partial CDR3 DNA: TGTGCCAGCAGCTCGAGAGCGGGGCTCTACAATGAG.

This clone was found many times. The read ends 3 residues early relative to the CDR3; the germline J gene fills the gap. This chain links TRBV19 with TRBJ1-2; no clear D gene. The CDR3 covers 14 residues. Germline loops: CDR1 LNHDA, CDR2 SQIVND (reference sequence). Trimming removed 10 bases at V and 0 bases at J, with 15 bases between. CDR3 sequence: CATKSVGSNYGYTF. CDR3 DNA (partial): TGTGCCACCAAGAGCGTCGGTTCTAACTATGGC. Full variable domain (remainder filled in from reference TRBV19 and TRBJ1-2): DGGITQSPKYLFRKEGQNVTLSCEQNLNHDAMYWYRQDPGQGLRLIYYSQIVNDFQKGDIAEGYSVSREKKESFPLTVTSAQKNPTAFYLCATKSVGSNYGYTFGSGTRLTVV.

In this sample, this clone turned up many times. The DNA ends 3 residues before the CDR3 does, and the rest of the CDR3 is filled in from the germline J gene. The rearrangement joins TRBV20-1 to TRBJ1-1, with TRBD1 identical over 7 bases. The CDR3 totals 15 residues. J was trimmed by 5 bases and V by 6 bases; bases with no gene match: 15. The germline V gene has CDR1 DFQATT and CDR2 SNEGSKA (reference sequence). CDR3 DNA, as far as it was read: TGCAGTGCGAACCTACCGACAGGGAAGGTTACTGAA. This encodes CSANLPTGKVTE. The CDR3 as a whole reads CSANLPTGKVTEAFF.

This clone was counted many times. The read gets to within 3 residues of the CDR3 end, and the germline J gene fills in the rest. The J gene is TRBJ2-1, the V gene TRBV20-1, with a possible D match to TRBD2 (7 bases). CDR1 is DFQATT, CDR2 SNEGSKA, per germline (reference sequence). This CDR3 contains 16 residues. Trimming left V 3 bases short and J 5 bases short, with 20 bases between. The CDR3 bases that were read are TGCAGTGCTAGGAGCCTAGGGGGGGTAGAGGACAATGAG. Its translation is CSARSLGGVEDNE. The CDR3 in full is CSARSLGGVEDNEQFF.

The sample holds many counts of this clone. The read gets to within 3 residues of the CDR3 end, and the germline J gene fills in the rest. V gene TRBV5-1 combines with J gene TRBJ1-1; D ambiguous. The germline V and J ends were trimmed by 1 base and 5 bases, with 9 bases remaining between them. Germline CDR1 reads SGHRS; CDR2 reads YFSETQ. This CDR3 has 13 amino acids. The CDR3 bases that were read are TGCGCCAGCAGCTTGTATGGTAGAACTGAA. Its protein is CASSLYGRTE. The entire CDR3 reads CASSLYGRTEAFF.